The 29 T cell receptor beta chains in this list originate from one sample, sequenced in a study of blood T cell repertoires in COVID-19. The data were produced by immunoSEQ multiplex PCR, yet TCRdb's version contains in-frame clones alone and is incomplete. The sample includes approximately 170,000 clones, 80% to 90% seen only once; the top ten take approximately 9.9%. The source material was peripheral blood. The receptors shown here come from a woman aged 55-69 years with COVID-19, enrolled during active disease.

The V call is TRBV5-8, the J call TRBJ2-2; D is ambiguous. The CDR3 totals 15 residues. Germline loops: CDR1 SGHTS, CDR2 YDEGEE. V gave up 1 base and J gave up 1 base, with 8 bases separating them. CDR3 bases: TGTGCCAGCAGCTTGCATAGCTTGAACACCGGGGAGCTGTTTTTT. As protein: CASSLHSLNTGELFF.

This clone was counted a few times. The chain carries TRBV7-9 and TRBJ1-2; tentative D call: TRBD1 (5 bases). The CDR3 runs to 13 residues. Germline V gene data show CDR1 as SEHNR and CDR2 as FQNEAQ (reference sequence). Trimming stripped 6 bases from V and 1 base from J, with 9 bases between. CDR3 in DNA: TGTGCCAGCAGTCAGGACATTAACTATGGCTACACCTTC. The encoded protein is CASSQDINYGYTF.

The rearrangement joins TRBV5-6 to TRBJ1-5; possibly TRBD1 for D (5 bases). This CDR3 has 14 amino acids. Germline V gene lookup returns CDR1 SGHDT and CDR2 YYEEEE. The V end lost 3 bases, the J end lost 5 bases, and 12 bases lay between the germline ends. The CDR3, as DNA: TGTGCCAGCAGCTCCCGGGGAGGGGATCAGCCCCAGCATTTT. It translates to CASSSRGGDQPQHF.

This clone has a handful of counts. The J gene is TRBJ2-3, the V gene TRBV27; D not resolved. There are 15 residues in the CDR3. Germline V gene sequence: CDR1 MNHEY, CDR2 SMNVEV (reference sequence). Trimming removed 7 bases from V and 1 base from J, with 15 bases in between. The CDR3, as DNA: TGTGCCAGCACTAAATCAGGTTCCGGCACAGATACGCAGTATTTT. It is translated as CASTKSGSGTDTQYF.

This clone was picked up a small number of times. The chain recombines TRBV5-1 with TRBJ2-5; unclear D gene. The germline V gene encodes CDR1 SGHRS and CDR2 YFSETQ. The CDR3 covers 13 residues. V shed 1 base and J shed 0 bases, with 4 bases lying between them. The CDR3 DNA reads as TGCGCCAGCAGCTTGTCCAACCAAGAGACCCAGTACTTC. Encoded protein: CASSLSNQETQYF.

This clone came up a few times. V usage is TRBV6-5 and J usage is TRBJ1-1; TRBD1 might be the D (5 bases). CDR1 and CDR2 (germline): MNHEY, SVGAGI. The CDR3 spans 14 residues. V gave up 6 bases and J gave up 7 bases, with 18 bases separating them. The CDR3 DNA sequence: TGTGCCAGCAGAGTGGGGCCAGGCAGGATTGAAGCTTTCTTT. This gives the protein CASRVGPGRIEAFF.

The chain couples TRBV7-9 to TRBJ2-2, with D possibly TRBD2 on 5 matching bases. Deletions cut 1 base from V and 4 bases from J, with 10 bases between. The CDR3 covers 15 residues. Germline CDR1 and CDR2: SEHNR and FQNEAQ (reference sequence). The DNA of the CDR3 is TGTGCCAGCAGCTTAGAGGGAGAGGTCACCGGGGAGCTGTTTTTT. Encoded protein: CASSLEGEVTGELFF.

The sample holds one count of this clone. The chain uses TRBV28 and TRBJ1-1, with a possible D match to TRBD1 (5 bases). CDR1 is MDHEN and CDR2 is SYDVKM in the germline V gene. The length of the CDR3 is 13 residues. V lost 5 bases to trimming and J lost 11 bases, with 18 bases between them. The DNA of the CDR3 is TGTGCCAGCAGTCTTTTCTGGGGGAGGGATGCTTTCTTT. Encoded protein: CASSLFWGRDAFF.

This clone was seen only once. The chain combines TRBV30 with TRBJ2-7, with a possible D match to TRBD2 (5 bases). V was clipped by 0 bases and J by 7 bases, with 7 bases between them. Germline assignment: CDR1 GTSNPN and CDR2 SVGIG (reference sequence). The CDR3 is made up of 11 amino acids. The chain's CDR3 is CAWSVREEQYF. The CDR3, as DNA: TGTGCCTGGAGTGTACGGGAAGAGCAGTACTTC.

The V gene is TRBV19, the J gene TRBJ2-7, with TRBD1 matching 10 bases. Germline CDR1 reads LNHDA; CDR2 reads SQIVND (reference sequence). V shed 1 base and J 4 bases; nucleotides not matched to a gene: 4. There are 15 residues in the CDR3. The CDR3 reads CASSIAGQGTYEQYF. In nucleotides, the CDR3 is TGTGCCAGTAGTATAGCGGGACAGGGGACTTACGAGCAGTACTTC.

The chain combines TRBV6-2 or TRBV6-3 with TRBJ2-6; no definite D call. V was cut by 2 bases and J by 0 bases, with 5 bases left in between. The CDR3 sequence is 15 residues long. Germline V CDR1 and CDR2: MNHEY, SVGEGT. CDR3 sequence: CASSYEISGANVLTF. As DNA, the CDR3 is TGTGCCAGCAGTTACGAGATCTCTGGGGCCAACGTCCTGACTTTC.

This chain connects TRBV6-5 to TRBJ1-5, with D possibly TRBD1 on 6 matching bases. The ends were cut back, 5 bases at V and 5 bases at J, with 10 bases in the middle. There are 13 residues in the CDR3. Per germline, CDR1 MNHEY and CDR2 SVGAGI. The CDR3 nucleotides read TGTGCCAGCAGTCTACAGGGTGATCAGCCCCAGCATTTT. Its protein product is CASSLQGDQPQHF.

The chain carries TRBV5-5 and TRBJ2-2; 7 bases fit TRBD2. After removal of 4 bases from V and 5 bases from J, the junction contained 8 bases not matched to a gene. The CDR3 loop spans 15 amino acids. CDR1 is SGHKS and CDR2 is YYEKEE in the germline V gene (reference sequence). As DNA, the CDR3 is TGTGCCAGCAGCCTTAGCGGGTCAAGGACCGGGGAGCTGTTTTTT. This codes for CASSLSGSRTGELFF.

V usage is TRBV7-3 and J usage is TRBJ2-3; 7 bases are shared with TRBD2. CDR3 size: 15 residues. In germline, CDR1 is SGHTA, CDR2 FQGTGA. V lost 5 bases and J lost 0; bases outside the gene matches: 5. The CDR3 bases are TGTGCCAGCAGCCTAAGCGGGATCAGCACAGATACGCAGTATTTT. It codes for CASSLSGISTDTQYF.

The chain uses TRBV5-4 and TRBJ1-3; D remains ambiguous. There are 15 residues in the CDR3. Trimming took off 4 bases at V and 0 bases at J, with 11 bases between the two ends. CDR1 is SGHNT, CDR2 YYREEE, per germline (reference sequence). The CDR3 DNA follows: TGTGCCAGCAGCGTCGCAGGACTCTCTGGAAACACCATATATTTT. This translates into CASSVAGLSGNTIYF.

The rearrangement links TRBV12-3 or TRBV12-4 to TRBJ1-1; tentative D call: TRBD1 (6 bases). Deletions cut 8 bases from V and 2 bases from J, with 9 bases between. The CDR3 spans 12 residues. CDR3 region: CASVGTNTEAFF. The CDR3 region has the DNA TGTGCCAGCGTGGGGACAAACACTGAAGCTTTCTTT.

The chain is built from TRBV9 and TRBJ2-1, with D possibly being TRBD2 (6 bases). The CDR3 runs to 16 residues. CDR1 is SGDLS and CDR2 is YYNGEE in the germline V gene. V was pared by 0 bases and J by 5 bases, with 15 bases between. This CDR3 is CASSVVFSGTHNEQFF. DNA of the CDR3: TGTGCCAGCAGCGTAGTATTTAGCGGAACCCACAATGAGCAGTTCTTC.

This rearrangement joins TRBV14 to TRBJ1-5; D is ambiguous. The CDR3 covers 13 residues. Trimming pared 1 base from V and 7 bases from J, leaving 8 bases between. Germline V gene data show CDR1 as SGHDN and CDR2 as FVKESK. CDR3 amino acids: CASSQGGKQPQHF. The DNA of the CDR3 is TGTGCCAGCAGCCAAGGCGGGAAGCAGCCCCAGCATTTT.

The chain uses TRBV2 and TRBJ2-2; 11 bases agree with TRBD2. V trimming: 2 bases; J trimming: 5 bases; junction bases outside the gene matches: 4. The CDR3 loop spans 16 amino acids. Germline values: CDR1 SNHLY, CDR2 FYNNEI. CDR3 protein: CASSERLAGGTGELFF. The CDR3 DNA sequence: TGTGCCAGCAGTGAACGGCTAGCGGGAGGAACCGGGGAGCTGTTTTTT.

The chain has TRBV5-4 and TRBJ2-7, with D maybe TRBD1 (5 bases). The CDR3 consists of 15 residues. Per germline, CDR1 SGHNT and CDR2 YYREEE (reference sequence). The V and J ends lost 1 base and 5 bases respectively, with 16 bases between them. The CDR3 DNA sequence: TGTGCCAGCAGCTTGATGGGGCAGGGTTTACACGAGCAGTACTTC. Translating it yields CASSLMGQGLHEQYF.

The J gene is TRBJ2-7, the V gene TRBV15; 7 bases are a match to TRBD1. CDR3 length: 15 amino acids. Germline-derived CDR1 and CDR2 are LNHNV and YYDKDF (reference sequence). V shed 5 bases and J 0 bases; nucleotides not matched to a gene: 7. For the CDR3, the DNA is TGTGCCACCAGCCCTGGTGGGACAGTCTCCTACGAGCAGTACTTC. It encodes CATSPGGTVSYEQYF.

V is TRBV7-9 and J is TRBJ2-6, with unresolved D. Germline V gene data show CDR1 as SEHNR and CDR2 as FQNEAQ (reference sequence). The CDR3 spans 11 residues. The V end lost 4 bases, the J end lost 8 bases, and 3 bases lay between the germline ends. This CDR3 is CASSSTNVLTF. The CDR3 DNA is TGTGCCAGCAGCTCCACCAACGTCCTGACTTTC.

This sequence joins TRBV6-6 and TRBJ2-7, with a possible D match to TRBD2 (5 bases). The CDR3 sequence is 14 residues long. Per germline, CDR1 MNHNY and CDR2 SVGAGI (reference sequence). The V end lost 5 bases, the J end lost 1 base, and 12 bases lay between the germline ends. CDR3 loop: CASSDRDSSYEQYF. The DNA for the CDR3 is TGTGCCAGCAGTGACCGGGATTCATCCTACGAGCAGTACTTC.

DNA of the CDR3: TGTGCCAGCAGCTTAGTACAGGGTATCACCGGGGAGCTGTTTTTT. Protein: CASSLVQGITGELFF. This chain uses TRBV7-9 with TRBJ2-2, with D possibly matching TRBD1 (6 bases). From germline, CDR1 is SEHNR and CDR2 FQNEAQ (reference sequence). The germline V and J ends were trimmed by 1 base and 4 bases, with 10 bases remaining between them. This CDR3 region has 15 residues.

The chain links TRBV11-3 to TRBJ2-2, with 10 bases matching TRBD2. Germline V gives CDR1 SGHNT, CDR2 YENEEA. The junction had 10 bases not matched to a gene; V was cut back by 5 bases and J by 4 bases. The CDR3 loop spans 17 amino acids. CDR3 nucleotides: TGTGCCAGCAGCCCGGGGATCCTAGCGGGAGTCACCGGGGAGCTGTTTTTT. Its protein product is CASSPGILAGVTGELFF. The variable domain in full, with the rest retrieved from reference TRBV11-3 and TRBJ2-2, is EAGVVQSPRYKIIEKKQPVAFWCNPISGHNTLYWYLQNLGQGPELLIRYENEEAVDDSQLPKDRFSAERLKGVDSTLKIQPAELGDSAVYLCASSPGILAGVTGELFFGEGSRLTVL.

The rearrangement links TRBV4-1 to TRBJ2-7; D may be TRBD2 (6 bases). Germline V gene data show CDR1 as MGHRA and CDR2 as YSYEKL. This CDR3 is built from 16 residues. Deletions cut 0 bases from V and 3 bases from J, with 15 bases between. DNA for the CDR3: TGCGCCAGCAGCCAAGAGTCGGGGGTCCAGCTCTACGAGCAGTACTTC. It is translated as CASSQESGVQLYEQYF.

The chain is built from TRBV27 and TRBJ2-1, with D perhaps TRBD1 (6 bases). CDR1 is MNHEY, CDR2 SMNVEV, per germline (reference sequence). V shed 5 bases and J shed 4 bases, with 15 bases lying between them. The CDR3 runs 15 residues. The CDR3 nucleotides read TGTGCCAGCAGTCCGTTTAGGACAGTATACAATGAGCAGTTCTTC. Translation gives CASSPFRTVYNEQFF.

This sequence joins TRBV9 and TRBJ1-2; D is unclear. CDR3 length: 17 amino acids. Germline loops: CDR1 SGDLS, CDR2 YYNGEE. V lost 0 bases and J lost 2, with 17 bases in between. The CDR3 region has the DNA TGTGCCAGCAGCGTAGGCGTCCGGGGAAAAGGGAACTATGGCTACACCTTC. It yields the protein CASSVGVRGKGNYGYTF.

There are a few counts of this clone. This chain uses TRBV6-2 or TRBV6-3 with TRBJ1-1; no reliable D call. Germline V lookup: CDR1 MNHEY, CDR2 SVGEGT. The CDR3 has 12 residues. V was cut by 5 bases and J by 5 bases, with 9 bases left in between. The CDR3: CASSHRGTEAFF. The CDR3 nucleotides are TGTGCCAGCAGTCATCGAGGGACTGAAGCTTTCTTT.